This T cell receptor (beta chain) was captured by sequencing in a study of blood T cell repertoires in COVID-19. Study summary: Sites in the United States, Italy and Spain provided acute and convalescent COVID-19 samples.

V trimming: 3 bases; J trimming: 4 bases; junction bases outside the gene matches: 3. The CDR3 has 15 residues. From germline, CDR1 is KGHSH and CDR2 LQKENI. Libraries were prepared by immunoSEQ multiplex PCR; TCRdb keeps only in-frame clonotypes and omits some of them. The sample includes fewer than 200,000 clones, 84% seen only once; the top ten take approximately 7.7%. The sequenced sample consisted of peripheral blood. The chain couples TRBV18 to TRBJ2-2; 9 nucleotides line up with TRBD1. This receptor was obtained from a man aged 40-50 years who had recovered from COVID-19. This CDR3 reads CASSPAGQGTGELFF. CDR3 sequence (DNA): TGTGCCAGCTCACCGGCGGGACAGGGCACCGGGGAGCTGTTTTTT.